What follows are 27 T cell receptor beta chains derived from one specimen sequenced in a study of CD8 T cells in Susac syndrome. Random hexamers were used to reverse transcribe an amount of roughly 0.45 to 1 ug RNA. TCRdb re-called the immunoSEQ multiplex PCR reads through MiXCR, storing one row per CDR3 protein. In the table there are 300,000 or so distinct CDR3 sequences, around 90% of which are singletons. The sequencing input was CD4+ T cells from PBMCs. These receptors were taken from a human donor with multiple sclerosis.

The chain uses TRBV12-5 and TRBJ1-5; D perhaps matches TRBD1 (6 bases). Looked up from germline, CDR1 is LGHNT and CDR2 is FRNRAP. Trimming pared 5 bases from V and 7 bases from J, leaving 15 bases between. The CDR3 extends over 14 amino acids. CDR3 sequence: CASGPGDWIQPQHF. The CDR3 region has the DNA TGTGCTAGTGGTCCAGGGGACTGGATCCAGCCCCAGCATTTT.

The gene calls are TRBV7-2 and TRBJ2-1, with D unresolved. The V gene's germline CDR1 is SGHTA and CDR2 FQGNSA. The V and J ends lost 8 bases and 0 bases respectively, with 11 bases between them. This CDR3 region has 14 residues. This CDR3 reads CASAGLHSYNEQFF. The CDR3 bases are TGTGCCAGCGCTGGTCTTCACTCCTACAATGAGCAGTTCTTC.

The chain combines TRBV12-3 or TRBV12-4 with TRBJ2-2; weak D call: TRBD2 (6 bases). V dropped 3 bases and J dropped 8 bases, with 10 bases sitting between them. The CDR3 consists of 13 residues. The CDR3 here is CASSFRLVGELFF. DNA for the CDR3: TGTGCCAGCAGTTTCCGACTAGTAGGGGAGCTGTTTTTT.

The chain has TRBV12-3 or TRBV12-4 and TRBJ1-5; the match to TRBD1 covers 8 bases. The V gene end was trimmed by 5 bases and the J gene end by 2 bases; junction bases not matched to a gene: 8. This CDR3 has 16 residues. The CDR3 region has the DNA TGTGCCAGCAGTCCGATGGACAGGGTCCGCAATCAGCCCCAGCATTTT. Translating gives CASSPMDRVRNQPQHF.

The J gene is TRBJ2-5, the V gene TRBV7-2; TRBD1 might be the D (6 bases). V lost 1 base to trimming and J lost 1 base, with 13 bases between them. Germline V gene lookup returns CDR1 SGHTA and CDR2 FQGNSA. This CDR3 spans 16 amino acids. In DNA form, the CDR3 reads TGTGCCAGCAGCTTAGGAACAGGGCAAGGCCAAGAGACCCAGTACTTC. Its protein is CASSLGTGQGQETQYF.

This chain links TRBV6-2 or TRBV6-3 with TRBJ2-7, with 9 bases matching TRBD1. CDR1 is MNHEY, CDR2 SVGEGT, per germline. CDR3 size: 15 residues. Trimming cost V 7 bases and J 9 bases; bases outside gene matches: 16. CDR3: CASNSAGTGKYGQYF. The CDR3 DNA is TGTGCCAGCAACTCCGCCGGGACAGGGAAGTATGGGCAGTACTTC.

This sequence joins TRBV7-2 and TRBJ2-3; the D is unclear. CDR3 length equals 14 residues. Trimming took off 5 bases at V and 5 bases at J, with 14 bases between the two ends. Germline V CDR1 and CDR2: SGHTA, FQGNSA. The CDR3 nucleotides read TGTGCCAGCAGCCCACCCCCTACGGGAGATACGCAGTATTTT. Residues: CASSPPPTGDTQYF.

As DNA, the CDR3 is TGTGCCAGCAGCTTAAGAATTAGGCGGGAGGGTTGGGAGACCCAGTACTTC. It codes for CASSLRIRREGWETQYF. The V call is TRBV7-2, the J call TRBJ2-5; 9 nucleotides line up with TRBD2. The CDR3 loop spans 17 amino acids. Germline-derived CDR1 and CDR2 are SGHTA and FQGNSA. J gave up 5 bases and V 2 bases, and 12 bases lay outside the gene matches.

V is TRBV5-1 and J is TRBJ2-2; D might be TRBD1 (8 bases). Germline assignment: CDR1 SGHRS and CDR2 YFSETQ. This CDR3 has 16 residues. Trimming took off 2 bases at V and 4 bases at J, with 15 bases between the two ends. The CDR3 DNA reads TGCGCCAGCAGCTTCTCAGGGGGCGGGAGCACCGGGGAGCTGTTTTTT. Translation: CASSFSGGGSTGELFF.

The chain combines TRBV20-1 with TRBJ2-1, with 8 positions matching TRBD2. The CDR3 is made up of 14 amino acids. CDR1 and CDR2 (germline): DFQATT, SNEGSKA (reference sequence). J lost 5 bases, V lost 5 bases, and 8 bases had no gene match. CDR3 protein: CSAGLARRNNEQFF. CDR3 coding DNA: TGCAGTGCTGGACTAGCCAGACGTAACAATGAGCAGTTCTTC.

This clonotype was observed once. This rearrangement joins TRBV24-1 to TRBJ2-3; D call uncertain. The V and J ends lost 3 bases and 2 bases respectively, with 17 bases between them. The CDR3 covers 17 residues. CDR1 is KGHDR, CDR2 SFDVKD, per germline. CDR3 sequence reads: CATSDTRWGLNTDTQYF. The CDR3 DNA follows: TGTGCCACCAGTGATACTCGTTGGGGTCTAAACACAGATACGCAGTATTTT.

This chain joins TRBV5-1 and TRBJ2-1; D may be TRBD2 (6 bases). Germline CDR1 and CDR2: SGHRS and YFSETQ. V lost 5 bases and J 0 bases, leaving 21 bases between the germline ends. The CDR3 has 18 residues. DNA for the CDR3: TGCGCCAGCAGTCTGGAGGGGCTGGGTAGCGGCTCCTACAATGAGCAGTTCTTC. Amino acid sequence: CASSLEGLGSGSYNEQFF.

This sequence joins TRBV6-9 and TRBJ2-2; tentatively, D is TRBD1 (6 bases). The germline V and J ends were trimmed by 2 bases and 7 bases, with 11 bases remaining between them. The CDR3 totals 14 residues. Germline-derived CDR1 and CDR2 are MNHGY and SVAAGI. CDR3 DNA: TGTGCCAGCAGTTATCGACGAGGGGGCGGGGAGCTGTTTTTT. It specifies CASSYRRGGGELFF.

This clonotype was picked up one time. The V gene is TRBV25-1, the J gene TRBJ2-4; TRBD1 is a possible D gene (6 bases). Germline CDR1 is MGHDK and CDR2 is SYGVNS. There are 15 residues in the CDR3. Trimming removed 4 bases from V and 5 bases from J, with 15 bases in between. CDR3 amino acids: CASSATDRPQNIQYF. DNA for the CDR3: TGTGCCAGCAGTGCAACCGACAGGCCCCAAAACATTCAGTACTTC.

The chain has TRBV6-5 and TRBJ2-7; unclear D gene. The CDR3 runs to 14 residues. Germline CDR1 reads MNHEY; CDR2 reads SVGAGI. V lost 6 bases, J lost 2 bases, and 14 bases lay in between. The CDR3 nucleotides are TGTGCCAGCAGCCTTCCGGCCCCCACCTACGAGCAGTACTTC. It specifies CASSLPAPTYEQYF.

The gene calls are TRBV20-1 and TRBJ2-7, with 11 bases lining up with TRBD2. Germline CDR1 reads DFQATT; CDR2 reads SNEGSKA (reference sequence). J lost 2 bases, V lost 1 base, and 7 bases had no gene match. The CDR3 is made up of 16 amino acids. Here the CDR3 reads CSARGSIAGGPYEQYF. The CDR3 nucleotides read TGCAGTGCTAGAGGCTCTATAGCGGGAGGGCCCTACGAGCAGTACTTC.

The table lists this clonotype with a count of one. CDR3 nucleotides: TGCAGTGCTAACAGGGGGCGGACCATATATTTT. It encodes CSANRGRTIYF. V is TRBV20-1 and J is TRBJ1-3, with 9 bases identical to TRBD1. The CDR3 loop spans 11 amino acids. J was trimmed by 10 bases and V by 4 bases; bases with no gene match: 2. The germline V gene encodes CDR1 DFQATT and CDR2 SNEGSKA (reference sequence).

The table lists this clonotype with a count of one. V and J are TRBV18 and TRBJ1-5, with D uncertain. The germline V gene has CDR1 KGHSH and CDR2 LQKENI. The CDR3 length is 13 residues. The V and J ends lost 4 bases and 5 bases respectively, with 9 bases between them. CDR3 bases: TGTGCCAGCTCACGCTTTGGCGATCAGCCCCAGCATTTT. Translated: CASSRFGDQPQHF.

The CDR3 protein is CASREVRGDYGELFF. The CDR3 DNA is TGTGCCAGTAGGGAGGTCCGCGGGGATTACGGGGAGCTGTTTTTT. V usage is TRBV19 and J usage is TRBJ2-2, with D maybe TRBD2 (6 bases). Germline loops: CDR1 LNHDA, CDR2 SQIVND (reference sequence). V lost 6 bases and J 7 bases, leaving 18 bases between the germline ends. The CDR3 is made up of 15 amino acids.

The rearrangement uses TRBV12-3 or TRBV12-4 and TRBJ1-2; D is unresolved. The V and J ends lost 3 bases and 9 bases respectively, with 14 bases between them. This CDR3 contains 13 residues. CDR3 sequence reads: CASSFGTRSSYTF. Here the CDR3 DNA reads TGTGCCAGCAGTTTCGGCACGAGATCGAGCTACACCTTC.

This clonotype was detected once. The V and J genes are TRBV10-3 and TRBJ2-5, with 8 positions matching TRBD2. Trimming at V came to 2 bases and at J to 3 bases, leaving 8 bases not matched to a gene. The CDR3 runs to 16 residues. Germline values: CDR1 ENHRY, CDR2 SYGVKD. The CDR3 DNA sequence: TGTGCCATCAGTGAGAGAGGTGCGGGAGGAGAAGAGACCCAGTACTTC. Protein product: CAISERGAGGEETQYF.

This clonotype was found a few times. The V and J genes are TRBV4-2 and TRBJ2-5; tentatively, D is TRBD2 (6 bases). CDR1 LGHNA and CDR2 YNFKEQ come from the germline V gene. The CDR3 sequence is 14 residues long. Trimming left V 1 base short and J 1 base short, with 7 bases between. Here the CDR3 reads CASSQGGAQETQYF. The CDR3 nucleotides are TGTGCCAGCAGCCAAGGCGGGGCCCAAGAGACCCAGTACTTC.

This clonotype was observed a single time. V is TRBV18 and J is TRBJ1-5; weak D call: TRBD1 (5 bases). The CDR3 runs to 14 residues. Deletions cut 3 bases from V and 7 bases from J, with 13 bases between. CDR1 and CDR2 from the germline V gene are KGHSH and LQKENI. In DNA form, the CDR3 reads TGTGCCAGCTCACCGGATCAGGGTGCGCAGCCCCAGCATTTT. Amino acid sequence: CASSPDQGAQPQHF.

The chain links TRBV15 to TRBJ2-7; possible D gene TRBD2, 5 bases. The CDR3 has 15 amino acids. Germline V gene sequence: CDR1 LNHNV, CDR2 YYDKDF (reference sequence). Trimming pared 0 bases from V and 5 bases from J, leaving 14 bases between. This chain's CDR3 is CATSRDRGKLDEQYF. CDR3 sequence (DNA): TGTGCCACCAGCAGAGATCGGGGTAAACTGGACGAGCAGTACTTC. Combining the CDR3 with reference TRBV15 and TRBJ2-7 gives the whole variable domain DAMVIQNPRYQVTQFGKPVTLSCSQTLNHNVMYWYQQKSSQAPKLLFHYYDKDFNNEADTPDNFQSRRPNTSFCFLDIRSPGLGDTAMYLCATSRDRGKLDEQYFGPGTRLTVT.

This clonotype has only one observation. DNA of the CDR3: TGTGCCAGCAGGCCGGGACAGGGGTGGAATCAGCCCCAGCATTTT. Translation: CASRPGQGWNQPQHF. The genes are TRBV6-5 and TRBJ1-5, with TRBD1 matching over 10 bases. Trimming removed 6 bases from V and 4 bases from J; junction bases left unmatched: 6. This CDR3 is built from 15 residues. Germline V gene sequence: CDR1 MNHEY, CDR2 SVGAGI.

CDR3: CASSLMVTPQETQYF. CDR3 DNA sequence: TGCGCCAGCAGCTTGATGGTTACTCCGCAAGAGACCCAGTACTTC. This chain links TRBV5-1 with TRBJ2-5; unclear D gene. Trimming stripped 1 base from V and 2 bases from J, with 12 bases between. CDR1 is SGHRS and CDR2 is YFSETQ in the germline V gene. This CDR3 is built from 15 residues.

The chain employs TRBV20-1 and TRBJ1-5; possible D gene TRBD1, 6 bases. Trimming shortened V by 2 bases and J by 3 bases, and 17 bases separated the two germline ends. Looked up from germline, CDR1 is DFQATT and CDR2 is SNEGSKA (reference sequence). The length of the CDR3 is 16 residues. CDR3 sequence reads: CSARWARGGDNQPQHF. CDR3 sequence (DNA): TGCAGTGCTAGATGGGCAAGGGGGGGAGACAATCAGCCCCAGCATTTT.